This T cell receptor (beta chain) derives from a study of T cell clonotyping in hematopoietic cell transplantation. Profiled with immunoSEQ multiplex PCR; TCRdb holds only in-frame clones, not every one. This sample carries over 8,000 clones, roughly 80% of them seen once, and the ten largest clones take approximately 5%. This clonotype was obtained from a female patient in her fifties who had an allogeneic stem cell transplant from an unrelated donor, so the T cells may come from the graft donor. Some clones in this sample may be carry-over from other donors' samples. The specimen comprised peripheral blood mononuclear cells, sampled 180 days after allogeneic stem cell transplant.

This CDR3 is CASSSIAGTGLRGELFF. The CDR3 DNA reads TGTGCCAGCAGCTCTATCGCTGGGACAGGACTTAGGGGGGAGCTGTTTTTT. This chain joins TRBV7-3 and TRBJ2-2, with 8 bases lining up with TRBD1. Trimming at V came to 4 bases and at J to 8 bases, leaving 15 bases not matched to a gene. The germline gives CDR1 SGHTA, CDR2 FQGTGA. This CDR3 has 17 amino acids.